This TCR beta chain was captured in a study of blood T cells in healthy people across ages. This clonotype was detected only once. Germline V gene lookup returns CDR1 DFQATT and CDR2 SNEGSKA (reference sequence). With V trimmed by 1 base and J by 10 bases, 4 bases remained unmatched. The CDR3 is 13 residues long. Every sample had a minimum of 6 million PBMCs isolated. Next came a second PCR, run for about 6 to 12 cycles, which used a sample-barcoded 5' primer along with a J-beta primer mix. With 12 random nucleotides, a template-switch adaptor tagged each individual cDNA molecule. From the 5' RACE reads, TCRdb called clonotypes with MiXCR, one entry per CDR3 protein. The sample lists about 1 million distinct CDR3 sequences, less than 50% seen once, with approximately 20% in the top ten.

The sample comprised blood. J is TRBJ1-6 and V is TRBV20-1; 7 bases map to TRBD1. This receptor was taken from a woman between 55 and 75 years old in good health. CDR3 sequence reads: CSARGRGWSPLHF. DNA for the CDR3: TGCAGTGCTAGAGGCAGGGGGTGGTCACCCCTCCACTTT.